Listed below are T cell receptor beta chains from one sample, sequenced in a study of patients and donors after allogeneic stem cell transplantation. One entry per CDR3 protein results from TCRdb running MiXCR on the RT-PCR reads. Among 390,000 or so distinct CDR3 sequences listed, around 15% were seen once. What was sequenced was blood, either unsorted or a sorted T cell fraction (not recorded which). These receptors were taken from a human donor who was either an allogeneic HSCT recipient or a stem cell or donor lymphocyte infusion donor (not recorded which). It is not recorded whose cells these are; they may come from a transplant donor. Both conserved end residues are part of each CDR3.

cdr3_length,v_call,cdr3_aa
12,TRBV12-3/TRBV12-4,CASSSHAWEQYF
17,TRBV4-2,CASSQSSGGWSQETQYF
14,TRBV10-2,CASRRQSVGGEQYF
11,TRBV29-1,CSVPGPGIQYF
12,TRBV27,CASSERYTEAFF
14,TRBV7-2,CASRKGQLNTEAFF
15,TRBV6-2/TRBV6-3,CASTTGQQITDTQYF
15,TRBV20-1,CSAVSATGPYNEQFF
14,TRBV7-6,CASSNQGGETEAFF
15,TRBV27,CASSLSDRGPDTQYF
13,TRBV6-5,CASSSTLAGEQFF
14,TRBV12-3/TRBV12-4,CASSFTKGNQPQHF
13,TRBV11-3,CASSFGQNSPLHF
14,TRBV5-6,CASSLTRMNTEAFF
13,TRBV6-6,CASTPEGSLGYTF
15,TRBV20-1,CSARETGISYNEQFF
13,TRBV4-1,CASSHPGGVEAFF
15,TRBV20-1,CSATLPSLAKNIQYF
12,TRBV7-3,CASGLASDTQYF
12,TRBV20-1,CSVRLAGGEQYF
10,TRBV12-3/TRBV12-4,CASVPYEQYF
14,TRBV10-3,CAITLTGRNTEAFF
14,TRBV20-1,CSARQYRDTGELFF
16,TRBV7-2,CASSLGGPYSGNTIYF
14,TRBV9,CASSTWDSQETQYF
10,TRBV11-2,CASSQTHVIF
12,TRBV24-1,CATSDLPDTQYF
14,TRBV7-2,CASSLAWGPTEAFF
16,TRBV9,CASSVEGAGGYNEQFF
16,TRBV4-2,CASSQAGQGGTDTQYF
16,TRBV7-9,CASSPLRRALTYEQYF
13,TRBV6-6,CASSPDGYYGYTF
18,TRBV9,CASSVGLAGGKNTGELFF
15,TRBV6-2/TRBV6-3,CASSSLRGLNQPQHF
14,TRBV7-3,CASSSQGFNSPLHF
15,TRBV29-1,CSVHKRAQANTEAFF
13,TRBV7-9,CASGGGLNTEAFF
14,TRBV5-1,CASSQMGKNTEAFF
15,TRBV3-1,CASSQGDRGRYEQYF
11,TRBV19,CASGTATEAFF
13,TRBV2,CASSPAGTGELFF
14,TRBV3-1,CASKAGQGSYEQYF
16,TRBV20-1,CSAIRFMASGYNEQFF
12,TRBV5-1,CASSLDWPEQFF
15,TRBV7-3,CASSLGQGVGYEQFF
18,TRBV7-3,CASSLRDHPDPDYNEQFF
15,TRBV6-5,CASSYTGIGNQPQHF